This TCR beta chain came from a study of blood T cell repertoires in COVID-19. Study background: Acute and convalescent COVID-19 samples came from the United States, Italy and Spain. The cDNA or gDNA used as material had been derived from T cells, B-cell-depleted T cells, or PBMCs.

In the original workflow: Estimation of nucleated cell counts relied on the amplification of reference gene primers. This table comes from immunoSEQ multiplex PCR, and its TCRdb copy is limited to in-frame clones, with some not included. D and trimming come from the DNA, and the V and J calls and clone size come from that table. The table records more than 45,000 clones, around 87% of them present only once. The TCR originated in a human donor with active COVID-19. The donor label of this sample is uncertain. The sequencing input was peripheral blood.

The CDR3 here is CASSLSRAGIYEQYF. DNA for the CDR3: TGTGCCAGCAGCTTATCCCGGGCGGGAATCTACGAGCAGTACTTC. The rearrangement uses TRBV7-9 and TRBJ2-7; D may be TRBD2 (6 bases). Per germline, CDR1 SEHNR and CDR2 FQNEAQ (reference sequence). The CDR3 loop spans 15 amino acids. V lost 2 bases, J lost 3 bases, and 14 bases lay in between.